This T cell receptor (beta chain) was recorded in a study of identical twins. Trimming stripped 11 bases from V and 4 bases from J, with 15 bases between. Per the germline V gene, CDR1 is MNHNS and CDR2 is SASEGT. The CDR3 has 13 residues. This clonotype turned up a few times. Its target is not known. The study, taken as a whole, reports: Twin-shared out-of-frame alpha sequences showed excess low generation probability. Researchers caution that invariant MAIT and iNKT cells could partly confound zero-insertion analyses. It was cross-sectional statistical analysis, not following the same donors, that the conclusions relied on.

Unique molecular identifiers were present on the cDNA, and a universal primer site came from template switching. Each CDR3 protein gets one entry after TCRdb re-called the 5' RACE reads with MiXCR. The table shows hundreds of thousands of distinct CDR3 sequences, with 7.1% occurring only once. These same data were also listed under a study on yellow fever vaccine responses in identical twins.

This TCR was sampled from a woman under 30 in good health. The sequenced material came from PBMCs. V is TRBV6-1 and J is TRBJ2-1, with D possibly matching TRBD2 (7 bases). In DNA, the CDR3 is TGTGCCGCAGAGGGGGGGCGGTACAATGAGCAGTTCTTC. This sequence encodes CAAEGGRYNEQFF.